The clone carrying this T cell receptor beta chain was seen a single time. As yet, its antigen is unknown. The PCR contained 60 Vbeta and 13 Jbeta primers. Assay used: immunoSEQ multiplex PCR; TCRdb lists only in-frame clones, some missing. The sample shows 120,000 or so clones, about four fifths of them seen only once. This sample was taken from a study of cytomegalovirus exposure and HLA in healthy donors. Background on the study: Of 398 genotyped donors, roughly 80% clustered with self-reported Caucasian donors. Findings of the study overall: The only immune exposure information that was available was CMV serostatus. TCR beta V segments were, for the most part, productive about 87% or about 30% of the time in an earlier analysis. Among CMV-associated TCR beta chains, most appeared HLA-restricted in a later analysis.

CDR1 MNHEY and CDR2 SMNVEV come from the germline V gene (reference sequence). V was cut by 5 bases and J by 2 bases, with 16 bases left in between. The CDR3 contains 17 residues. The origin of this receptor is a woman aged 50 to 60 in good health and CMV-seropositive. The chain uses TRBV27 and TRBJ2-6; possibly TRBD1 for D (5 bases). Sequenced input: PBMCs. CDR3 sequence reads: CASSLTTGIAGANVLTF. DNA for the CDR3: TGTGCCAGCAGTCTTACAACAGGTATAGCTGGGGCCAACGTCCTGACTTTC.